Listed below are T cell receptor beta chains from one sample, sequenced in a study of blood T cell repertoires in COVID-19. The protocol was immunoSEQ multiplex PCR, while the TCRdb copy is restricted to in-frame clones and leaves out a portion. This table has 68,000 or so clones, more than 70% appearing once. The sample was peripheral blood. Every receptor here comes from an older man with active or convalescent COVID-19. Both conserved end residues are part of each CDR3. D genes are given only for firm matches. Clone size is shown for a subset of rows, as once, few, many or a class of expanded clone.

J | D | size | V | CDR3 | DNA
TRBJ2-5 | NA | NA | TRBV7-8 | CASSRTVQETQYF | TGTGCCAGCAGCCGGACTGTACAAGAGACCCAGTACTTC
TRBJ2-7 | NA | NA | TRBV12-3/TRBV12-4 | CASSSNRAYEQYF | TGTGCCAGCAGTTCTAACAGGGCCTACGAGCAGTACTTC
TRBJ2-3 | NA | once | TRBV2 | CASSLAGTDTQYF | TGTGCCAGCAGTTTAGCGGGCACAGATACGCAGTATTTT
TRBJ2-7 | TRBD1 | once | TRBV2 | CASSRTGAYEQYF | TGTGCCAGCAGCCGGACAGGAGCCTACGAGCAGTACTTC
TRBJ1-6 | TRBD1 | NA | TRBV6-1 | CASSEGDRDNSPLHF | TGTGCCAGCAGTGAAGGGGACAGGGACAATTCACCCCTCCACTTT
TRBJ2-7 | NA | NA | TRBV11-2 | CASSFSGYSSYEQYF | TGTGCCAGCAGCTTTAGCGGTTACAGCTCCTACGAGCAGTACTTC
TRBJ2-2 | NA | NA | TRBV21-1 | CASRFTVLELFF | TGTGCCAGCCGTTTTACAGTGCTGGAGCTGTTTTTT
TRBJ1-4 | TRBD1 | NA | TRBV28 | CASSLTGGASGEKLFF | TGTGCCAGCAGTTTGACAGGGGGCGCAAGTGGTGAAAAACTGTTTTTT
TRBJ2-2 | TRBD2 | NA | TRBV6-6 | CASSPGTSGNTGELFF | TGTGCCAGCAGTCCGGGGACTAGCGGGAACACCGGGGAGCTGTTTTTT
TRBJ2-7 | NA | NA | TRBV5-1 | CASSLGADTEQYF | TGCGCCAGCAGCTTGGGAGCGGATACCGAGCAGTACTTC
TRBJ2-1 | NA | NA | TRBV29-1 | CSFGGAGTRNEQFF | TGCAGCTTTGGAGGGGCGGGGACTCGGAATGAGCAGTTCTTC
TRBJ2-1 | NA | NA | TRBV15 | CATTGDTYNEQFF | TGTGCCACCACAGGGGACACCTACAATGAGCAGTTCTTC
TRBJ2-3 | TRBD2 | NA | TRBV24-1 | CATSEGRVGRQQYF | TGTGCCACCAGTGAGGGGAGGGTCGGGAGGCAGCAGTATTTT
TRBJ1-2 | TRBD1 | NA | TRBV11-2 | CASSLEQGGYTF | TGTGCCAGCAGCTTAGAACAGGGGGGCTACACCTTC
TRBJ2-7 | NA | NA | TRBV7-8 | CASSLGSWGLYVYEQYF | TGTGCCAGCAGCTTAGGGAGTTGGGGGCTTTACGTCTACGAGCAGTACTTC
TRBJ1-1 | NA | NA | TRBV10-3 | CAISESIQGTEAFF | TGTGCCATCAGTGAGTCCATCCAGGGCACTGAAGCTTTCTTT
TRBJ1-4 | NA | NA | TRBV27 | CASREGEKLFF | TGTGCCAGCAGGGAGGGGGAAAAACTGTTTTTT
TRBJ1-1 | TRBD1 | NA | TRBV5-6 | CASSLTTGPGTEAFF | TGTGCCAGCAGCTTAACGACAGGGCCTGGAACTGAAGCTTTCTTT
TRBJ2-1 | NA | NA | TRBV27 | CASSQAGKYNEQFF | TGTGCCAGCAGCCAGGCGGGAAAATACAATGAGCAGTTCTTC
TRBJ2-7 | NA | NA | TRBV10-2 | CASRAEPKTYEQYF | TGCGCCAGCAGGGCGGAGCCAAAGACCTACGAGCAGTACTTC
TRBJ2-3 | TRBD1 | NA | TRBV10-3 | CAIARGQGTDTQYF | TGTGCCATAGCCCGTGGACAGGGAACAGATACGCAGTATTTT
TRBJ1-5 | NA | NA | TRBV25-1 | CASSESGNGGQPQHF | TGTGCCAGCAGTGAATCCGGGAATGGCGGACAGCCCCAGCATTTT
TRBJ2-1 | TRBD1 | NA | TRBV4-2 | CASSQPQGIEQFF | TGTGCCAGCAGCCAACCACAGGGGATTGAGCAGTTCTTC
TRBJ2-7 | NA | NA | TRBV5-1 | CASSLDSHEQYF | TGCGCCAGCAGCTTAGACAGCCACGAGCAGTACTTC
TRBJ1-3 | NA | NA | TRBV7-8 | CASSTTALNTIYF | TGTGCCAGCAGCACGACAGCTTTAAACACCATATATTTT
TRBJ2-2 | TRBD1 | NA | TRBV9 | CASSVQGATFGELFF | TGTGCCAGCAGCGTACAGGGGGCGACGTTCGGGGAGCTGTTTTTT
TRBJ1-1 | NA | NA | TRBV28 | CASSFSRGYTEAFF | TGTGCCAGCAGTTTTTCGCGGGGTTACACTGAAGCTTTCTTT
TRBJ1-5 | NA | NA | TRBV29-1 | CSVGHGNQPQHF | TGCAGCGTGGGACATGGCAATCAGCCCCAGCATTTT
TRBJ1-3 | NA | NA | TRBV5-1 | CASKGGFSGNTIYF | TGCGCCAGCAAGGGAGGGTTCTCTGGAAACACCATATATTTT
TRBJ2-5 | NA | NA | TRBV30 | CAWSVRRGAETQYF | TGTGCCTGGAGTGTACGACGAGGTGCAGAGACCCAGTACTTC
TRBJ2-5 | NA | few | TRBV7-9 | CASSLSGKQETQYF | TGTGCCAGCAGCTTATCCGGGAAACAAGAGACCCAGTACTTC
TRBJ1-6 | NA | few | TRBV29-1 | CSVADSPNSPLHF | TGCAGCGTTGCGGACAGCCCGAATTCACCCCTCCACTTT
TRBJ1-1 | NA | NA | TRBV27 | CASSFNRVNFGAFF | TGTGCCAGCAGTTTCAACAGGGTTAACTTTGGGGCTTTCTTT
TRBJ1-3 | TRBD1 | NA | TRBV6-5 | CASRKQGAGNTIYF | TGTGCCAGCAGGAAACAGGGGGCTGGAAACACCATATATTTT
TRBJ1-6 | TRBD1 | NA | TRBV19 | CASSGGQGIRTPLHF | TGTGCCAGTAGTGGGGGACAGGGGATTCGGACACCCCTCCACTTT
TRBJ1-2 | NA | NA | TRBV6-5 | CASSTGFGYTF | TGTGCCAGCAGTACAGGGTTTGGCTACACCTTC
TRBJ1-1 | NA | NA | TRBV6-5 | CASSPLAGMNTEAFF | TGTGCCAGCAGTCCATTGGCAGGGATGAACACTGAAGCTTTCTTT
TRBJ2-7 | TRBD1 | NA | TRBV10-3 | CAISGPGQGGEQYF | TGTGCCATCAGTGGGCCGGGACAGGGGGGCGAGCAGTACTTC
TRBJ1-6 | NA | NA | TRBV5-1 | CASSSTLGGDSPLHF | TGCGCCAGCAGCTCTACTTTAGGAGGTGATTCACCCCTCCACTTT
TRBJ2-1 | TRBD1 | NA | TRBV7-2 | CASSPGSGQGFNEQFF | TGTGCCAGCAGCCCCGGATCGGGACAGGGTTTCAATGAGCAGTTCTTC
TRBJ2-1 | NA | NA | TRBV4-2 | CASSQEYPGKIAEQFF | TGTGCCAGCAGCCAAGAGTATCCAGGGAAGATCGCTGAGCAGTTCTTC
TRBJ1-4 | NA | NA | TRBV7-2 | CASSLSGGSEKLFF | TGTGCCAGCAGCTTAAGTGGGGGGAGTGAAAAACTGTTTTTT
TRBJ2-1 | TRBD2 | NA | TRBV3-1/TRBV3-2 | CASSPYRLAGANEQFF | TGTGCCAGCAGCCCATACAGACTAGCGGGAGCCAATGAGCAGTTCTTC
TRBJ2-1 | TRBD2 | NA | TRBV5-4 | CASSSTSGIRGEQFF | TGTGCCAGCAGCTCGACTAGCGGGATAAGAGGGGAGCAGTTCTTC
TRBJ1-6 | NA | NA | TRBV6-5 | CASSYSNQGDSPLHF | TGTGCCAGCAGTTACTCGAATCAGGGTGATTCACCCCTCCACTTT
TRBJ2-1 | TRBD2 | NA | TRBV7-6 | CASSQSGGAFDEQFF | TGTGCCAGCAGCCAAAGCGGGGGGGCTTTCGATGAGCAGTTCTTC
TRBJ1-1 | TRBD1 | NA | TRBV12-3/TRBV12-4 | CASILRGQSEAFF | TGTGCCAGCATCCTAAGGGGGCAGAGCGAAGCTTTCTTT
TRBJ2-2 | NA | NA | TRBV5-1 | CASTSGGYTGELFF | TGCGCCAGCACCTCAGGGGGGTACACCGGGGAGCTGTTTTTT
TRBJ2-7 | TRBD2 | NA | TRBV10-2 | CASRTSGDYSYEQYF | TGCGCCAGCAGGACTAGCGGGGACTACTCCTACGAGCAGTACTTC
TRBJ1-5 | TRBD1 | NA | TRBV6-5 | CASSPRDRVGQPQHF | TGTGCCAGCAGTCCCCGGGACAGGGTGGGACAGCCCCAGCATTTT
TRBJ1-3 | TRBD1 | NA | TRBV27 | CASSLRGDRYFSGNTIYF | TGTGCCAGCAGTTTAAGGGGGGACAGGTATTTCTCTGGAAACACCATATATTTT
TRBJ2-7 | TRBD2 | NA | TRBV20-1 | CSASELAGTYEQYF | TGCAGTGCTAGTGAACTAGCGGGGACCTACGAGCAGTACTTC
TRBJ2-2 | NA | NA | TRBV6-6 | CASSYWGDGLSGELFF | TGTGCCAGCAGTTACTGGGGGGATGGGTTGAGCGGGGAGCTGTTTTTT
TRBJ1-3 | NA | once | TRBV6-1 | CASSDGLAAGLNTIYF | TGTGCCAGCAGTGATGGCTTGGCGGCAGGACTAAACACCATATATTTT
TRBJ1-4 | NA | NA | TRBV19 | CASSLLGATTNEKLFF | TGTGCCAGTAGTTTATTGGGGGCGACAACTAATGAAAAACTGTTTTTT
TRBJ1-1 | NA | NA | TRBV2 | CASSIERRREAFF | TGTGCCAGCAGCATCGAGAGGCGGAGGGAAGCTTTCTTT
TRBJ2-7 | NA | NA | TRBV5-5 | CASSLSGIYEQYF | TGTGCCAGCAGCTTATCAGGGATCTACGAGCAGTACTTC
TRBJ2-3 | TRBD2 | NA | TRBV10-1 | CASSEGRGGATDTQYF | TGCGCCAGCAGTGAGGGGCGCGGGGGGGCCACAGATACGCAGTATTTT
TRBJ2-5 | TRBD1 | NA | TRBV7-8 | CASSLEDRQGARETQYF | TGTGCCAGCAGCTTAGAGGATCGGCAGGGGGCTAGGGAGACCCAGTACTTC
TRBJ1-2 | TRBD1 | NA | TRBV6-4 | CASSGDRGDGYTF | TGTGCCAGCAGCGGGGACAGGGGGGATGGCTACACCTTC